The 18 T cell receptor beta chains in this list originate from one sample, sequenced in a study of response to subunit inactivated influenza vaccine. TCRdb reanalysed the RT-PCR reads using MiXCR and keeps one entry per CDR3 protein. The profile shows around 580,000 distinct CDR3 sequences, 12% to 15% of them singletons. Material: PBMCs from blood, obtained roughly 13 days after vaccination. Receptors were obtained from a man in his forties or fifties who received an inactivated influenza vaccine.

This clonotype was detected ten times or more. The chain joins TRBV15 to TRBJ1-2, with D unclear. Germline V CDR1 and CDR2: LNHNV, YYDKDF (reference sequence). This CDR3 has 15 amino acids. V was pared by 7 bases and J by 0 bases, with 15 bases between. CDR3 sequence: CATTQDRLANYGYTF. The DNA for the CDR3 is TGTGCCACCACCCAGGACCGGTTAGCTAACTATGGCTACACCTTC. The full variable domain, in which reference TRBV15 and TRBJ1-2 provide the parts outside the CDR3, is DAMVIQNPRYQVTQFGKPVTLSCSQTLNHNVMYWYQQKSSQAPKLLFHYYDKDFNNEADTPDNFQSRRPNTSFCFLDIRSPGLGDTAMYLCATTQDRLANYGYTFGSGTRLTVV.

The chain combines TRBV6-7 with TRBJ2-3, with a possible D match to TRBD2 (5 bases). TRBV6-7 is labeled an ORF, and its function is uncertain. Trimming took 4 bases from V and 2 from J, leaving 19 bases between them. The CDR3 runs to 17 residues. Here the CDR3 reads CASSSDQTRLNTDTQYF. The CDR3 nucleotides read TGTGCCAGCAGTTCCGACCAAACTAGACTGAACACAGATACGCAGTATTTT.

CDR3 protein: CASSLGRGVQYEQYF. The CDR3 DNA reads as TGTGCCAGCAGCTTAGGTAGGGGTGTGCAGTACGAGCAGTACTTC. The chain recombines TRBV11-2 with TRBJ2-7, with a possible D match to TRBD1 (5 bases). The V end was cut by 1 base, the J end by 4 bases, with 14 bases between. CDR3 length equals 15 residues. Germline assignment: CDR1 SGHAT and CDR2 FQNNGV.

This clonotype was found a few times. The CDR3 bases are TGTGCCAGCAGCCCAATGGGACTAGCCGGGGGGTCCCAGTACTTC. Protein product: CASSPMGLAGGSQYF. The chain joins TRBV28 to TRBJ2-5; 9 nucleotides match TRBD2. With V trimmed by 6 bases and J by 9 bases, 14 bases remained unmatched. CDR1 and CDR2 (germline): MDHEN, SYDVKM. The CDR3 sequence is 15 residues long.

In this sample, this clonotype turned up a few times. V and J are TRBV12-3 or TRBV12-4 and TRBJ2-7; D is perhaps TRBD2 (6 bases). The V gene lost 2 bases and the J gene lost 1 base, with 15 bases spanning the gap. The CDR3 length is 16 residues. In DNA form, the CDR3 reads TGTGCCAGCAGTTTATGGGGACTCCGGAGATCCTACGAGCAGTACTTC. Protein sequence: CASSLWGLRRSYEQYF.

This clonotype appeared a few times. The chain employs TRBV27 and TRBJ2-5; D is unclear. Per the germline V gene, CDR1 is MNHEY and CDR2 is SMNVEV (reference sequence). The CDR3 length is 14 residues. Trimming took 6 bases from V and 1 from J, leaving 12 bases between them. CDR3 DNA: TGTGCCAGCAGCTTTACTGGGCTCCAAGAGACCCAGTACTTC. Its protein product is CASSFTGLQETQYF.

This clonotype showed up just a few times. CDR3 region: CAISGSDGYYGYTF. DNA for the CDR3: TGTGCCATCAGCGGTTCGGACGGATACTATGGCTACACCTTC. The chain couples TRBV10-3 to TRBJ1-2; D unclear. Trimming shortened V by 6 bases and J by 3 bases, and 14 bases separated the two germline ends. The CDR3 has 14 amino acids. Germline V lookup: CDR1 ENHRY, CDR2 SYGVKD.

The chain has TRBV9 and TRBJ2-7; the D is unclear. The CDR3 is made up of 14 amino acids. The V gene's germline CDR1 is SGDLS and CDR2 YYNGEE. V lost 0 bases to trimming and J lost 2 bases, with 9 bases between them. The CDR3 coding sequence is TGTGCCAGCAGCGTAGGGCCACCACCCTACGAGCAGTACTTC. Translating gives CASSVGPPPYEQYF.

This clonotype was found many times. V is TRBV30 and J is TRBJ2-4, with D perhaps TRBD2 (6 bases). From germline, CDR1 is GTSNPN and CDR2 SVGIG (reference sequence). This CDR3 has 17 amino acids. V was clipped by 2 bases and J by 1 base, with 18 bases between them. This chain's CDR3 is CAWSRAGIMLAKNIQYF. CDR3 sequence (DNA): TGTGCCTGGAGTCGGGCGGGAATCATGCTGGCCAAAAACATTCAGTACTTC.

In this sample, this clonotype turned up a few times. This sequence joins TRBV3-1 and TRBJ2-7, with D possibly TRBD1 on 5 matching bases. The CDR3 covers 14 residues. Trimming pared 1 base from V and 3 bases from J, leaving 10 bases between. CDR1 and CDR2 from the germline V gene are LGHDT and YNNKEL (reference sequence). CDR3 sequence: CASSQGHQGYEQYF. Written as DNA, the CDR3 is TGTGCCAGCAGCCAAGGACACCAGGGCTACGAGCAGTACTTC.

V is TRBV28 and J is TRBJ2-7; D perhaps matches TRBD2 (6 bases). The J call may be in error: the DNA end matches TRBJ2-1 better. Germline V CDR1 and CDR2: MDHEN, SYDVKM. The CDR3 is 15 residues long. As DNA, the CDR3 is TGTGCCAGCAGTTTAGCAGTTGGGGGGTCCTACGAGCAGTTCTTC. Translation: CASSLAVGGSYEQFF.

This clonotype was detected only a few times. The CDR3 DNA reads as TGTGCCAGCAGCCACCAAGGGTACCAAGAGACCCAGTACTTC. It codes for CASSHQGYQETQYF. The chain employs TRBV7-2 and TRBJ2-5; D remains ambiguous. The CDR3 spans 14 residues. Germline CDR1 reads SGHTA; CDR2 reads FQGNSA. With 5 bases removed from V and 0 bases from J, the gap between germline ends came to 10 bases.

This chain joins TRBV20-1 and TRBJ2-1; D not resolved. V was trimmed by 3 bases and J by 8 bases, leaving 17 bases between them. The CDR3 is 14 amino acids. Germline CDR1 reads DFQATT; CDR2 reads SNEGSKA (reference sequence). CDR3 region: CSASRARWSHEQFF. CDR3 sequence (DNA): TGCAGTGCTAGTCGGGCTAGGTGGTCCCATGAGCAGTTCTTC.

The J gene is TRBJ1-2, the V gene TRBV5-1; 12 bases match TRBD1. The CDR3 totals 15 residues. V was clipped by 3 bases and J by 5 bases; unmatched bases: 5. Germline CDR1 SGHRS, CDR2 YFSETQ. The CDR3 sequence is CASSYGTGGKYGYTF. The DNA of the CDR3 is TGCGCCAGCAGCTATGGGACAGGGGGCAAGTATGGCTACACCTTC.

The J gene is TRBJ2-5, the V gene TRBV7-3; 9 bases fit TRBD2. With 4 bases clipped from V and 5 bases from J, the junction kept 11 bases outside the gene matches. From germline, CDR1 is SGHTA and CDR2 FQGTGA. This CDR3 is 16 amino acids long. The CDR3 is CASSYTGREGRETQYF. In nucleotides, the CDR3 is TGTGCCAGCAGCTACACGGGGCGGGAGGGCCGGGAGACCCAGTACTTC.

The rearrangement joins TRBV20-1 to TRBJ2-2; D might be TRBD2 (6 bases). The CDR3 runs to 15 residues. Germline loops: CDR1 DFQATT, CDR2 SNEGSKA (reference sequence). Trimming removed 5 bases from V and 1 base from J, with 14 bases in between. CDR3 bases: TGCAGTGCTGGACAACTCGGGGGGAACACCGGGGAGCTGTTTTTT. This encodes CSAGQLGGNTGELFF.

The rearrangement links TRBV9 to TRBJ1-3; 7 positions agree with TRBD1. Losses at the gene ends were 2 bases for V and 2 bases for J; bases not matched to a gene: 1. CDR1 and CDR2 from the germline V gene are SGDLS and YYNGEE. The CDR3 runs 14 residues. This CDR3 reads CASSVTGTGNTIYF. CDR3 sequence (DNA): TGTGCCAGCAGCGTGACAGGGACTGGAAACACCATATATTTT.

This clonotype was seen only a few times. V gene TRBV20-1 combines with J gene TRBJ1-2; a weak D match, TRBD1 (5 bases). Germline lookup yields CDR1 DFQATT and CDR2 SNEGSKA (reference sequence). The CDR3 spans 13 residues. V was clipped by 5 bases and J by 3 bases, with 13 bases between them. The chain's CDR3 is CSAWDRNYYGYTF. CDR3 DNA: TGCAGTGCTTGGGACCGAAACTACTATGGCTACACCTTC.